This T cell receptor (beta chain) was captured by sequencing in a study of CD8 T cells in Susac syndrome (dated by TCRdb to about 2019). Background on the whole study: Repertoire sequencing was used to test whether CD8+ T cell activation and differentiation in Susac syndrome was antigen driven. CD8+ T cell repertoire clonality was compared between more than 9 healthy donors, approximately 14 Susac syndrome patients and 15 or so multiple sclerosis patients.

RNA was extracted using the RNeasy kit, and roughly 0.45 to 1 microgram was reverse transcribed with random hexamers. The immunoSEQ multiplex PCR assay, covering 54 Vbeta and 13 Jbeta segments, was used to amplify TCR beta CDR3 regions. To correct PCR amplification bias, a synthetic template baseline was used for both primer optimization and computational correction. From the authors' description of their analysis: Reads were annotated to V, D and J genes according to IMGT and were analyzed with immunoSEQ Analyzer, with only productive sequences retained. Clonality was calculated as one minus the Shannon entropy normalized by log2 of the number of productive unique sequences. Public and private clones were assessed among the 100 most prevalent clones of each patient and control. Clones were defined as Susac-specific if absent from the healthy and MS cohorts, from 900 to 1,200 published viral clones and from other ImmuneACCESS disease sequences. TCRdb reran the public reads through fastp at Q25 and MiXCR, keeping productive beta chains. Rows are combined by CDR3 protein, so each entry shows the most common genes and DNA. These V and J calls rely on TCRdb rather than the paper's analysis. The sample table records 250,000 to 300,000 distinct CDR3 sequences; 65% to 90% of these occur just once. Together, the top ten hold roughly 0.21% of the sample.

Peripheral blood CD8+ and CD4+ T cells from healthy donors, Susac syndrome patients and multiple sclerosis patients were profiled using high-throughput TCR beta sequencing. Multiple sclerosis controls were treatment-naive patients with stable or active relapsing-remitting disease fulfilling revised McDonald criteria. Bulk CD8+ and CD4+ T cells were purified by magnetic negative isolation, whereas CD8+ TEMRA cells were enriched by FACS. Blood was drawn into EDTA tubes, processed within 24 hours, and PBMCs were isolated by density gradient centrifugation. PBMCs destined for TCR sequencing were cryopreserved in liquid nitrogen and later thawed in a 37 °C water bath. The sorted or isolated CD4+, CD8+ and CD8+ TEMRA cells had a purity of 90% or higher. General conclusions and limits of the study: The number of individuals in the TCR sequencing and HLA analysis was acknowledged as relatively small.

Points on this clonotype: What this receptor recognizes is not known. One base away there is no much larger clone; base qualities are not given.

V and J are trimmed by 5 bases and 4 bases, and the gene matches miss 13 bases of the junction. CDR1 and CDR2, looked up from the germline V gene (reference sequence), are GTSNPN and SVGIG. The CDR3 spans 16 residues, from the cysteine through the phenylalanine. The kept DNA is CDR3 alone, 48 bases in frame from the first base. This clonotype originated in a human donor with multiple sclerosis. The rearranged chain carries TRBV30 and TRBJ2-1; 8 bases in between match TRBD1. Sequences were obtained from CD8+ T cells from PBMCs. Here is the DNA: TGTGCCTGGCGCCTCCGGACAGGGTTAGATTACAATGAGCAGTTCTTC. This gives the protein CAWRLRTGLDYNEQFF.